These 30 T cell receptor beta chains were sequenced from one sample in a study of T cell responses to AZD1222 COVID-19 vaccine. TCRdb keeps only in-frame clones here, not all; method: immunoSEQ multiplex PCR. The repertoire holds about 81,000 clones, with less than 95% as singletons. This specimen was peripheral blood, taken 28 days after the second AZD1222 dose. These receptors were collected from an adult who received the AZD1222 COVID-19 vaccine.

This clone was seen once. V is TRBV5-1 and J is TRBJ2-2; no reliable D call. CDR1 SGHRS and CDR2 YFSETQ come from the germline V gene. V was trimmed by 0 bases and J by 7 bases, leaving 13 bases between them. The CDR3 runs 15 residues. The CDR3 region has the DNA TGCGCCAGCAGCTTGGGCCCCGACCCTGTCGGGGAGCTGTTTTTT. Protein: CASSLGPDPVGELFF.

The CDR3 region is CASSQSPGTPNTEAFF. As DNA, the CDR3 is TGTGCCAGCAGCCAATCCCCCGGGACACCGAACACTGAAGCTTTCTTT. The chain couples TRBV3-1 (or the pseudogene TRBV3-2) to TRBJ1-1, with a possible D match to TRBD1 (6 bases). The CDR3 has 16 residues. Germline CDR1 LGHDT, CDR2 YNNKEL (reference sequence). Trimming removed 2 bases at V and 1 base at J, with 14 bases between.

V gene TRBV7-8 combines with J gene TRBJ1-1; D is unresolved. CDR1 SGHVS and CDR2 FQNEAQ come from the germline V gene. Trimming shortened V by 1 base and J by 2 bases, and 5 bases separated the two germline ends. The CDR3 covers 13 residues. The CDR3: CASSLVGNTEAFF. The CDR3 nucleotides are TGTGCCAGCAGCTTAGTGGGAAACACTGAAGCTTTCTTT. Looking up the rest from reference TRBV7-8 and TRBJ1-1 gives the full variable domain: GAGVSQSPRYKVAKRGQDVALRCDPISGHVSLFWYQQALGQGPEFLTYFQNEAQLDKSGLPSDRFFAERPEGSVSTLKIQRTQQEDSAVYLCASSLVGNTEAFFGQGTRLTVV.

This sequence joins TRBV28 and TRBJ2-1; the D gene is possibly TRBD1 (5 bases). Germline CDR1 is MDHEN and CDR2 is SYDVKM. The CDR3 spans 14 residues. Trimming removed 5 bases at V and 5 bases at J, with 13 bases between. The CDR3 nucleotides are TGTGCCAGCAGTCCTTCGACAGCTCACAATGAGCAGTTCTTC. Its translation: CASSPSTAHNEQFF.

This sequence joins TRBV24-1 and TRBJ2-5, with 7 nucleotides matching TRBD2. The CDR3 spans 14 residues. The V gene's germline CDR1 is KGHDR and CDR2 SFDVKD. V trimming: 3 bases; J trimming: 5 bases; junction bases outside the gene matches: 5. The CDR3 bases are TGTGCCACCAGTGATCGTCTGGGGGGGGAGACCCAGTACTTC. Amino acid sequence: CATSDRLGGETQYF.

This clone was observed a single time. CDR3 DNA: TGTGCCAGCAGTTTTGGCCGTGGCACTGAAGCTTTCTTT. It is translated as CASSFGRGTEAFF. V usage is TRBV27 and J usage is TRBJ1-1, with D uncertain. This CDR3 has 13 amino acids. Germline V CDR1 and CDR2: MNHEY, SMNVEV (reference sequence). Trimming left V 3 bases short and J 4 bases short, with 9 bases between.

This clone showed up just a few times. The chain uses TRBV13 and TRBJ1-1, with no clear D. This CDR3 has 13 amino acids. Germline values: CDR1 PRHDT, CDR2 FYEKMQ (reference sequence). V lost 6 bases, J lost 5 bases, and 13 bases lay in between. CDR3 in amino acids: CASRIRPGTEAFF. The CDR3 DNA follows: TGTGCCAGCAGAATTAGGCCCGGGACTGAAGCTTTCTTT.

The rearrangement links TRBV29-1 to TRBJ1-1; 9 bases match TRBD1. V shed 4 bases and J 3 bases; nucleotides not matched to a gene: 3. This CDR3 region has 13 residues. Germline V gene sequence: CDR1 SQVTM, CDR2 ANQGSEA. This chain's CDR3 is CSVATGGDTEAFF. For the CDR3, the DNA is TGCAGCGTTGCGACAGGGGGGGACACTGAAGCTTTCTTT.

The chain uses TRBV18 and TRBJ2-6; no definite D call. Trimming stripped 3 bases from V and 4 bases from J, with 13 bases between. Germline lookup yields CDR1 KGHSH and CDR2 LQKENI. The CDR3 consists of 16 residues. CDR3 residues: CASSPVWSSGANVLTF. CDR3 bases: TGTGCCAGCTCACCCGTTTGGTCTTCGGGGGCCAACGTCCTGACTTTC.

This rearrangement joins TRBV6-2 or TRBV6-3 to TRBJ2-1; 14 bases fit TRBD2. CDR1 MNHEY and CDR2 SVGEGT come from the germline V gene. The J segment lost 11 bases and the V segment lost 6 bases, leaving 12 bases of the junction unmatched. The CDR3 has 16 amino acids. The CDR3 region has the DNA TGTGCCAGCAGCCCTGGGACTAGCGGGAGAAATTCTAAGCAGTTCTTC. This sequence encodes CASSPGTSGRNSKQFF.

J is TRBJ2-7 and V is TRBV7-9; 8 bases fit TRBD1. V gave up 4 bases and J gave up 2 bases; unmatched junction bases: 4. The CDR3 is 14 residues long. The V gene's germline CDR1 is SEHNR and CDR2 FQNEAQ (reference sequence). The chain's CDR3 is CASSSDRVPYEQYF. The DNA for the CDR3 is TGTGCCAGCAGCTCGGACAGGGTACCCTACGAGCAGTACTTC.

This chain uses TRBV6-5 with TRBJ1-2; the D is unclear. CDR1 and CDR2 (germline): MNHEY, SVGAGI. This CDR3 region has 12 residues. Trimming took 6 bases from V and 4 from J, leaving 9 bases between them. CDR3 in amino acids: CASSHGLYGYTF. The CDR3 DNA sequence: TGTGCCAGCAGCCACGGGCTCTATGGCTACACCTTC.

The chain employs TRBV3-1 (or the pseudogene TRBV3-2) and TRBJ1-1; 7 nucleotides agree with TRBD1. The CDR3 has 14 residues. CDR1 and CDR2 (germline): LGHDT, YNNKEL (reference sequence). V shed 6 bases, J shed 1 base, and the junction held 5 bases outside the gene matches. CDR3: CASSQGVRNTEAFF. CDR3 in DNA: TGTGCCAGCAGTCAGGGGGTAAGGAACACTGAAGCTTTCTTT.

This clone was counted a single time. The chain carries TRBV19 and TRBJ2-5; D might be TRBD2 (6 bases). The germline V gene has CDR1 LNHDA and CDR2 SQIVND (reference sequence). Trimming cost V 2 bases and J 5 bases, with 21 bases left between them. CDR3 length: 17 amino acids. The CDR3 protein is CASSIQSRIRGRETQYF. CDR3 coding DNA: TGTGCCAGTAGTATACAGTCGAGAATTAGAGGGAGGGAGACCCAGTACTTC.

The chain links TRBV18 to TRBJ2-3; 8 nucleotides line up with TRBD2. Losses at the gene ends were 5 bases for V and 0 bases for J; bases not matched to a gene: 4. Per germline, CDR1 KGHSH and CDR2 LQKENI. This CDR3 region has 15 residues. The CDR3 DNA follows: TGTGCCAGCTCAGTGCTAGCGGGTAGCACAGATACGCAGTATTTT. It specifies CASSVLAGSTDTQYF.

The genes are TRBV27 and TRBJ2-7; D gene unclear. V dropped 6 bases and J dropped 3 bases, with 18 bases sitting between them. Germline V CDR1 and CDR2: MNHEY, SMNVEV (reference sequence). The CDR3 totals 15 residues. The CDR3 sequence is CASSPSGGPYYEQYF. Here the CDR3 DNA reads TGTGCCAGCAGCCCTTCGGGCGGACCATACTACGAGCAGTACTTC.

This chain joins TRBV5-1 and TRBJ2-2, with D hard to call. The CDR3 sequence is 14 residues long. Germline assignment: CDR1 SGHRS and CDR2 YFSETQ. The germline V and J ends were trimmed by 0 bases and 4 bases, with 7 bases remaining between them. CDR3 in DNA: TGCGCCAGCAGCTTGGTCCTACGCACCGGGGAGCTGTTTTTT. Translating gives CASSLVLRTGELFF.

This clone was observed a few times. The chain joins TRBV9 to TRBJ2-3; D remains unclear. With 3 bases removed from V and 5 bases from J, the gap between germline ends came to 13 bases. The CDR3 totals 14 residues. Looked up from germline, CDR1 is SGDLS and CDR2 is YYNGEE. The CDR3 sequence is CASSAGSPGDTQYF. The CDR3 nucleotides are TGTGCCAGCAGCGCGGGCTCACCGGGAGATACGCAGTATTTT. Together with reference TRBV9 and TRBJ2-3, the CDR3 gives the full variable domain: DSGVTQTPKHLITATGQRVTLRCSPRSGDLSVYWYQQSLDQGLQFLIQYYNGEERAKGNILERFSAQQFPDLHSELNLSSLELGDSALYFCASSAGSPGDTQYFGPGTRLTVL.

The chain employs TRBV5-4 and TRBJ1-2, with D perhaps matching TRBD1 (5 bases). Germline V gives CDR1 SGHNT, CDR2 YYREEE (reference sequence). This CDR3 contains 13 residues. V dropped 0 bases and J dropped 2 bases, with 5 bases sitting between them. This CDR3 is CASSLDRNYGYTF. CDR3 in DNA: TGTGCCAGCAGCTTGGACAGGAACTATGGCTACACCTTC.

This clone has more than one count but fewer than ten. This chain links TRBV27 with TRBJ1-1, with 12 bases lining up with TRBD1. The CDR3 consists of 16 residues. V gave up 6 bases and J gave up 0 bases; unmatched junction bases: 5. The germline gives CDR1 MNHEY, CDR2 SMNVEV (reference sequence). Written as DNA, the CDR3 is TGTGCCAGCAGCAGGGACAGGGGGCTCATGAACACTGAAGCTTTCTTT. Translation gives CASSRDRGLMNTEAFF.

This chain uses TRBV5-8 with TRBJ2-2; 10 bases agree with TRBD2. This CDR3 spans 16 amino acids. With V trimmed by 4 bases and J by 0 bases, 3 bases remained unmatched. Germline CDR1 SGHTS, CDR2 YDEGEE. CDR3 coding DNA: TGTGCCAGCAGCCGAGGGACTAGCGCGAACACCGGGGAGCTGTTTTTT. It yields the protein CASSRGTSANTGELFF.

The rearrangement joins TRBV27 to TRBJ2-7; D is undetermined. The CDR3 has 13 amino acids. V was shortened by 7 bases and J by 5 bases, with 15 bases between the two germline ends. Germline V gives CDR1 MNHEY, CDR2 SMNVEV (reference sequence). This CDR3 reads CASKPPRADEQYF. CDR3 DNA: TGTGCCAGCAAACCTCCCCGGGCAGACGAGCAGTACTTC.

The V gene is TRBV9, the J gene TRBJ2-1; weak D call: TRBD2 (5 bases). V lost 3 bases and J 8 bases, leaving 12 bases between the germline ends. This CDR3 contains 13 residues. Germline CDR1 reads SGDLS; CDR2 reads YYNGEE. As DNA, the CDR3 is TGTGCCAGCAGCGCAGGAGGAGTGGATGAGCAGTTCTTC. It translates to CASSAGGVDEQFF.

The chain uses TRBV18 and TRBJ1-5; D remains unclear. V was shortened by 6 bases and J by 4 bases, with 16 bases between the two germline ends. The V gene's germline CDR1 is KGHSH and CDR2 LQKENI. This CDR3 spans 15 amino acids. CDR3 nucleotides: TGTGCCAGCTCCCCGGCCCAAACGAGGAATCAGCCCCAGCATTTT. The encoded protein is CASSPAQTRNQPQHF.

V is TRBV29-1 and J is TRBJ2-7; 9 positions match TRBD1. V was clipped by 7 bases and J by 2 bases; unmatched bases: 3. CDR3 length equals 12 residues. CDR1 and CDR2 from the germline V gene are SQVTM and ANQGSEA. The CDR3 nucleotides are TGCAGCGCCGGGACAGGGACCTACGAGCAGTACTTC. This translates into CSAGTGTYEQYF.

As DNA, the CDR3 is TGCGCCAGCAGCTTCGAATCCAACTCCTACGAGCAGTACTTC. Protein sequence: CASSFESNSYEQYF. J is TRBJ2-7 and V is TRBV5-1, with D uncertain. The germline V and J ends were trimmed by 2 bases and 0 bases, with 9 bases remaining between them. The CDR3 is made up of 14 amino acids. Germline-derived CDR1 and CDR2 are SGHRS and YFSETQ.

The gene calls are TRBV6-5 and TRBJ1-5; 8 positions match TRBD1. Germline V CDR1 and CDR2: MNHEY, SVGAGI. J lost 3 bases, V lost 6 bases, and 7 bases had no gene match. This CDR3 contains 15 residues. The CDR3, as DNA: TGTGCCAGCAGCTCCGGGACAGGTCACAATCAGCCCCAGCATTTT. Translation gives CASSSGTGHNQPQHF.

CDR3 loop: CASSYLTSGYNEQFF. The CDR3, as DNA: TGTGCCAGCAGTTACCTCACTAGCGGCTACAATGAGCAGTTCTTC. The chain uses TRBV6-5 and TRBJ2-1, with 8 bases fitting TRBD2. Germline-derived CDR1 and CDR2 are MNHEY and SVGAGI. The V and J ends lost 2 bases and 3 bases, in that order; junction bases with no gene match: 3. The CDR3 extends over 15 amino acids.

The V and J genes are TRBV12-3 or TRBV12-4 and TRBJ1-2; 8 bases match TRBD1. Trimming removed 5 bases from V and 7 bases from J; junction bases left unmatched: 6. The CDR3 contains 13 residues. CDR3 coding DNA: TGTGCCAGCAGTACCGGGACAGGTTTTGGCTACACCTTC. Translation gives CASSTGTGFGYTF.

This clone was found once. The chain employs TRBV18 and TRBJ1-4; no reliable D call. This CDR3 has 14 amino acids. V was trimmed by 1 base and J by 4 bases, leaving 7 bases between them. Germline CDR1 reads KGHSH; CDR2 reads LQKENI. The CDR3 reads CASSPRANNEKLFF. The CDR3 nucleotides are TGTGCCAGCTCACCACGGGCCAATAATGAAAAACTGTTTTTT.